This T cell receptor beta chain comes out of a study of cytomegalovirus exposure and HLA in healthy donors. As for the study in general: Earlier, 95 million to 130 million unique TCR beta sequences were recovered from roughly 180 million T cells by an analysis.

This CDR3 region has 15 residues. V lost 0 bases and J 2 bases, leaving 11 bases between the germline ends. Looked up from germline, CDR1 is LGHNA and CDR2 is YSLEER. Points on this clone: Its antigen is not identified.

Regarding the study as a whole: An assumption of roughly uniform sequencing depth across donors underlay the presence/absence analyses. Based on reports, TCR beta sequences accurately predicted HLA-A and HLA-B alleles for most subjects.

PCR primers comprised 60 Vbeta and 13 Jbeta primers. Sequencing used immunoSEQ multiplex PCR; TCRdb keeps in-frame clones, though not all of them. The repertoire table contains about 140,000 clones. Whereas donors were nominally healthy upon sampling, unrecorded immune exposures were probable. The chain combines TRBV4-3 with TRBJ2-7; D unclear. Sequencing used PBMCs. The source is a man in his forties or fifties in good health and CMV-seronegative. CDR3 loop: CASSQDRSPTYEQYF. In DNA form, the CDR3 reads TGCGCCAGCAGCCAAGACAGATCCCCAACCTACGAGCAGTACTTC.